This TCR beta chain appears in the sequencing data of a study of blood T cell repertoires in COVID-19. The CDR3 extends over 16 amino acids. Germline V gene lookup returns CDR1 MDHEN and CDR2 SYDVKM. Germline trimming cut 6 bases from V and 1 base from J; bases unmatched to any gene: 10. The data were produced by immunoSEQ multiplex PCR, yet TCRdb's version contains in-frame clones alone and is incomplete. The sample contains 200,000 to 250,000 clones, roughly 80% of which appear only once. Sequenced: PBMCs or T cells enriched from blood (not recorded which). This sequence originates from a woman between 50 and 59 years old who had been exposed to COVID-19. The chain recombines TRBV28 with TRBJ1-2; 8 bases map to TRBD1. DNA of the CDR3: TGTGCCAGCAGCGAGGTCCGGGACAGGCTTAACTATGGCTACACCTTC. Its translation is CASSEVRDRLNYGYTF.